These T cell receptor beta chains were read from a single sample in a study of response to subunit inactivated influenza vaccine. TCRdb re-called the RT-PCR reads with MiXCR, one entry per CDR3 protein. The table records about 480,000 distinct CDR3 sequences, approximately 9.9% of them present only once. The material sequenced was PBMCs from blood, taken roughly 47 days after vaccination. Receptors originate from a man between 45 and 60 years old who received an inactivated influenza vaccine. CDR3s include the opening cysteine and the closing phenylalanine or tryptophan. D genes are given only for firm matches. Some rows have no size entry. The others give once, few or many, or a class for an expanded clone.

d_call	clone_size	j_call	v_call	cdr3_aa	cdr3_nt
TRBD1	many	TRBJ2-7	TRBV20-1	CSASYRGIYEQYF	TGCAGTGCTAGTTACAGGGGGATCTACGAGCAGTACTTC
TRBD1	NA	TRBJ2-7	TRBV20-1	CSAPGQGVYEQYF	TGCAGTGCTCCGGGACAGGGTGTCTACGAGCAGTACTTC
TRBD1	NA	TRBJ1-2	TRBV6-5	CASSYRDSYGYTF	TGTGCCAGCAGTTACCGGGACAGCTATGGCTACACCTTC
NA	NA	TRBJ2-5	TRBV4-3	CASSHYTGLGQETQYF	TGCGCCAGCAGCCACTATACAGGCTTGGGCCAAGAGACCCAGTACTTC
TRBD1	NA	TRBJ2-1	TRBV20-1	CSAKPRTGANEQFF	TGCAGTGCTAAACCCAGGACAGGAGCCAATGAGCAGTTCTTC
TRBD2	once	TRBJ2-2	TRBV7-2	CASSLFMPRGTGELFF	TGTGCCAGCAGCTTATTCATGCCGCGGGGGACCGGGGAGCTGTTTTTT
NA	NA	TRBJ1-4	TRBV7-9	CASSVAGGGEKLFF	TGTGCCAGCAGCGTAGCAGGCGGGGGCGAAAAACTGTTTTTT
TRBD2	NA	TRBJ2-5	TRBV6-2/TRBV6-3	CASTRGDETQYF	TGTGCCAGCACACGGGGGGACGAGACCCAGTACTTC
NA	many	TRBJ2-5	TRBV30	CAWSVPEVTQYF	TGTGCCTGGAGTGTACCAGAAGTGACCCAGTACTTC
TRBD1	few	TRBJ2-7	TRBV5-1	CASSTLGQGAHEQYF	TGCGCCAGCAGCACTTTAGGACAGGGGGCCCACGAGCAGTACTTC